This T cell receptor (beta chain) came from a study of OX40 agonist ivuxolimab in advanced cancers. Background on the study: An agonistic anti-OX40 (CD134) antibody, ivuxolimab, was used to treat the patients. One patient with hepatocellular carcinoma and two with cutaneous melanoma, three in all, had partial responses.

Turning to this clone: Its antigen remains unidentified.

Here immunoSEQ multiplex PCR was the method, and the copy in TCRdb shows in-frame clones only, minus some. Among roughly 60,000 clones listed, around 86% were seen once. Study outcomes and limitations: Dosing at 0.1 to 3.0 mg/kg was accompanied by clonal expansion of CD4+ and CD8+ blood T cells by week 6.

This CDR3 comprises 13 residues. Per the germline V gene, CDR1 is SGHAT and CDR2 is FQDESV (reference sequence). V was pared by 5 bases and J by 3 bases, with 8 bases between. With baseline, cycle 4 day 1, and cycle 7 day 1 as timepoints, blood was sampled. This sequence originates from an adult with an advanced solid tumor such as melanoma, head and neck, liver or kidney cancer. The rearrangement uses TRBV11-1 and TRBJ1-5, with no clear D. Material: CD4+ or CD8+ T cells sorted from blood, obtained in a trial of the OX40 agonist ivuxolimab. The DNA of the CDR3 is TGTGCCAGCAGCCCGACGGACAATCAGCCCCAGCATTTT. Protein product: CASSPTDNQPQHF.